This is a list of T cell receptor beta chains from one sample in a study of low-dose radiotherapy and immunotherapy resistance in tumors. TCRdb re-derived calls from the reads in MiXCR, one entry per CDR3 protein. The data contain about 60,000 distinct CDR3 sequences, about 23% of them singletons. Source: PBMCs, taken before treatment. The receptors come from a male donor with prostate cancer. The CDR3 runs from the conserved cysteine through the conserved F or W. D genes are given only for firm matches. Not all rows give a size; the values are once, few, many and, for expanded clones, a class.

j_call v_call clone_size d_call cdr3_nt cdr3_aa
TRBJ2-2 TRBV10-3 many - TGTGCCACCAAAGCAGTGCGGGGGCGCCACACCGGGGAGCTGTTTTTT CATKAVRGRHTGELFF
TRBJ2-2 TRBV6-5 few TRBD1 TGTGCCAGCAGTTCAGGACAGGCCACCGGGGAGCTGTTTTTT CASSSGQATGELFF
TRBJ2-5 TRBV10-1 many TRBD2 TGCGCCAGCAGTGGTCAAGCGGGAGGGCCCGCAGGGACCCAGTACTTC CASSGQAGGPAGTQYF
TRBJ1-2 TRBV6-2/TRBV6-3 many - TGTGCCAGCAGGGAAGGCCCAAACTATGGCTACACCTTC CASREGPNYGYTF
TRBJ1-2 TRBV12-3/TRBV12-4 few - TGTGCCAGCAGCCCACGCGGAATCTATGGCTACACCTTC CASSPRGIYGYTF
TRBJ2-5 TRBV3-1 many TRBD1 TGTGCCAGCAGCCACAGACACAGGGGGCAGGGAGGTAATAGAGAGACCCAGTACTTC CASSHRHRGQGGNRETQYF
TRBJ2-7 TRBV3-1 many - TGTGCCAGCAGCCAAGGGGGAAGTGGCTACGAGCAGTACTTC CASSQGGSGYEQYF
TRBJ1-5 TRBV3-1 many - TGTGCCAGCAGCCAAGATCGGCAGCAGCCCCAGCATTTT CASSQDRQQPQHF
TRBJ2-1 TRBV7-7 many TRBD2 TGTGCCAGCAGCTTATCCGGCGGGGGGAACAATGAGCAGTTCTTC CASSLSGGGNNEQFF
TRBJ2-3 TRBV28 - TRBD2 TGTGCCAGCAGCCCCCGGACTAGCGCAAGCACAGATACGCAGTATTTT CASSPRTSASTDTQYF
TRBJ2-7 TRBV2 many TRBD1 TGTGCCAGCAGCGCGGACAGGGGACACGACGAGCAGTACTTC CASSADRGHDEQYF
TRBJ2-7 TRBV18 many - TGTGCCAGCTCACCATTGGGGGCGGGAGAGAACTACGAGCAGTACTTC CASSPLGAGENYEQYF
TRBJ2-2 TRBV3-1 many - TGTGCCAGCAGCCTCCGGACAGCGAACACCGGGGAGCTGTTTTTT CASSLRTANTGELFF
TRBJ2-1 TRBV2 many - TGTGCCAGCAGTCGCGGGGCGGGTGAGCAGTTCTTC CASSRGAGEQFF
TRBJ2-3 TRBV9 many TRBD2 TGTGCCAGCAGCGTCGGGACTAGCGTAAGCACAGATACGCAGTATTTT CASSVGTSVSTDTQYF
TRBJ2-5 TRBV5-4 many TRBD2 TGTGCCAGCAGCTTTCTAGCGGGGGGCACCCAAGAGACCCAGTACTTC CASSFLAGGTQETQYF
TRBJ1-1 TRBV7-8 few - TGTGCCAGCAGCCATCCGGGACGGAACACTGAAGCTTTCTTT CASSHPGRNTEAFF